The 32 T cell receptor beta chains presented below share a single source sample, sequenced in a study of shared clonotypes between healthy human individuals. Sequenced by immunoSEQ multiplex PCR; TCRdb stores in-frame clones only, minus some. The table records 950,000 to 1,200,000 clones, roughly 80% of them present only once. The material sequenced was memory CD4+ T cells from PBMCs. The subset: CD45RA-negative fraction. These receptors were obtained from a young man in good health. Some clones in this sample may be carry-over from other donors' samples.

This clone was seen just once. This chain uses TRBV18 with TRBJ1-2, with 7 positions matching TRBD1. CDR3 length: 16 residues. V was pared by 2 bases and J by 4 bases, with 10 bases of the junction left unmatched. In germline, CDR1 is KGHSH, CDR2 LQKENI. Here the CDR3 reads CASSPTGQPRVYGYTF. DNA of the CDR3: TGTGCCAGCTCACCAACGGGACAGCCAAGGGTCTATGGCTACACCTTC.

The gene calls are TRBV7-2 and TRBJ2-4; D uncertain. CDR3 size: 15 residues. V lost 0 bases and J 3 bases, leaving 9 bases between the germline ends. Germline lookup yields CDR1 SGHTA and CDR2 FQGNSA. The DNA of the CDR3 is TGTGCCAGCAGCTTAGCGGACGGATTCAAAAACATTCAGTACTTC. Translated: CASSLADGFKNIQYF.

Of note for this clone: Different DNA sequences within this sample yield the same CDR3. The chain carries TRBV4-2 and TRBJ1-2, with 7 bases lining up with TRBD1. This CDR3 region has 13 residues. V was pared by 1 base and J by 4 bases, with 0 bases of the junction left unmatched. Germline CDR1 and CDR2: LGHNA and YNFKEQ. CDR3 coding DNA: TGTGCCAGCAGCCAAGGACAGGGCTATGGCTACACCTTC. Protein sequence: CASSQGQGYGYTF.

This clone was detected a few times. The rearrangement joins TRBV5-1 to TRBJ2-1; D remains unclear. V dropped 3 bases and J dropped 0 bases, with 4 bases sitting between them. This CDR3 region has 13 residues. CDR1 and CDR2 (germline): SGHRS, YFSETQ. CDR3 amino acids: CASSYSSYNEQFF. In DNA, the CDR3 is TGCGCCAGCAGCTATAGCTCCTACAATGAGCAGTTCTTC. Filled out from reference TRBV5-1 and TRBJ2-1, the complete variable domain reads KAGVTQTPRYLIKTRGQQVTLSCSPISGHRSVSWYQQTPGQGLQFLFEYFSETQRNKGNFPGRFSGRQFSNSRSEMNVSTLELGDSALYLCASSYSSYNEQFFGPGTRLTVL.

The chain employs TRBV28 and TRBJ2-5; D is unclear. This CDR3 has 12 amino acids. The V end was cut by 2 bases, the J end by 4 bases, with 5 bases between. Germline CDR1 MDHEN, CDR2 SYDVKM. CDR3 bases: TGTGCCAGCAGTTTAGTTGCAGAGACCCAGTACTTC. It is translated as CASSLVAETQYF.

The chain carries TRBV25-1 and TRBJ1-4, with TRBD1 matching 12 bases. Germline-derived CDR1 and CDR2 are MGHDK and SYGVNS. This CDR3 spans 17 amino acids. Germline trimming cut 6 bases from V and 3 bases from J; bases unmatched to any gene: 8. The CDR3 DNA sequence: TGTGCCAGCAGGGCGGGACAGGGGGCGCGTGCTAATGAAAAACTGTTTTTT. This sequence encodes CASRAGQGARANEKLFF.

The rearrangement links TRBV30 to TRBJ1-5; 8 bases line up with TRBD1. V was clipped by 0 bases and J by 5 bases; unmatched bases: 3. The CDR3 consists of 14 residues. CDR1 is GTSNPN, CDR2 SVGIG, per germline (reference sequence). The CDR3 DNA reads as TGTGCCTGGAGTGTGACAGGGGTAGATCAGCCCCAGCATTTT. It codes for CAWSVTGVDQPQHF.

The CDR3 region has the DNA TGCGCCAGCAGCTTGATGGCTAACTCTGGAAACACCATATATTTT. Its protein is CASSLMANSGNTIYF. The V gene is TRBV5-1, the J gene TRBJ1-3; D is ambiguous. Looked up from germline, CDR1 is SGHRS and CDR2 is YFSETQ. V was clipped by 1 base and J by 0 bases, with 8 bases between them. There are 15 residues in the CDR3.

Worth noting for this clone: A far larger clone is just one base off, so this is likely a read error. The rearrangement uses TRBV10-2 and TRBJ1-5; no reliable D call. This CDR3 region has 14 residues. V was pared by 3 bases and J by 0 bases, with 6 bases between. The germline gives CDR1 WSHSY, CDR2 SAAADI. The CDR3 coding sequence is TGCGCCAGCAGTGACAGCAATAGCAATCAGCCCCAGCATTTT. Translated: CASSDSNSNQPQHF.

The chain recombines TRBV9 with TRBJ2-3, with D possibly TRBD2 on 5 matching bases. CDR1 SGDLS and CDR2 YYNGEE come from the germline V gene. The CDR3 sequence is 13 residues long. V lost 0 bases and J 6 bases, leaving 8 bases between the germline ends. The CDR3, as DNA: TGTGCCAGCAGCGTAGGAGGGCTGGATACGCAGTATTTT. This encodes CASSVGGLDTQYF.

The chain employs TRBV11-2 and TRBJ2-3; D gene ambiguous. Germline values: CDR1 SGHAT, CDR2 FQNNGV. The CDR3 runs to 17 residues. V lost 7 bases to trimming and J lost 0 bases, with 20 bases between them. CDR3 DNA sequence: TGTGCCAGCACCCCGGGCCTCCAGGCTGTGAGCACAGATACGCAGTATTTT. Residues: CASTPGLQAVSTDTQYF.

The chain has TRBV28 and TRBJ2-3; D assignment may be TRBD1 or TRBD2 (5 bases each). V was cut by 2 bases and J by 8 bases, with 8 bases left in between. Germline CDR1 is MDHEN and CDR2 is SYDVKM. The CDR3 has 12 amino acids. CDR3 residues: CASSLEGPTQYF. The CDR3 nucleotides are TGTGCCAGCAGTTTAGAGGGACCTACGCAGTATTTT.

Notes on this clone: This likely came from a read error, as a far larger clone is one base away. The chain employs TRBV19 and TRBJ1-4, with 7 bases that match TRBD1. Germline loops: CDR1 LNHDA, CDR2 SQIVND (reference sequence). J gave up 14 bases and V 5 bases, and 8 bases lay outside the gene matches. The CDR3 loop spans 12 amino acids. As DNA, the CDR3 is TGTGCCAGTAGTGCCGGACAGGCCGGGCTGTTTTTT. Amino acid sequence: CASSAGQAGLFF.

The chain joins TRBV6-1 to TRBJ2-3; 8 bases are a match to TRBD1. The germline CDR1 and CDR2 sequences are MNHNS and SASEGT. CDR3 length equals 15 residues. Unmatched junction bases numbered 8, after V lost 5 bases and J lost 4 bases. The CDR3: CASSMRQGFADTQYF. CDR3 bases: TGTGCCAGCAGTATGCGACAGGGGTTTGCAGATACGCAGTATTTT.

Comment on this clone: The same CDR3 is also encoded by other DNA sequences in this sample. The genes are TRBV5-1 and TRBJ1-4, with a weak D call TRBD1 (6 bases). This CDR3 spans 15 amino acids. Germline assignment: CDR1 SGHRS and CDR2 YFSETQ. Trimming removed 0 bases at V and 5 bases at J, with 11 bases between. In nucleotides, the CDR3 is TGCGCCAGCAGCTTGGAGGGGGGCAGCAATGAAAAACTGTTTTTT. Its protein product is CASSLEGGSNEKLFF.

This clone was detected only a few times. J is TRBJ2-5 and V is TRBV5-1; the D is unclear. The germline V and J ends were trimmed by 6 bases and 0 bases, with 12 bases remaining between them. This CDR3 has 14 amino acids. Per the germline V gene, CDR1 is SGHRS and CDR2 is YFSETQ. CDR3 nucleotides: TGCGCCAGCAAGTCCGGGCGCAACCAAGAGACCCAGTACTTC. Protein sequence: CASKSGRNQETQYF.

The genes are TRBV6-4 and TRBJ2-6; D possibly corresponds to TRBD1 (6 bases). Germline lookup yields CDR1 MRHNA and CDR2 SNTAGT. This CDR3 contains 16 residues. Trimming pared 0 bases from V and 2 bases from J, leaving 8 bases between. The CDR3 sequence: CASSDSNRAGANVLTF. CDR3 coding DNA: TGTGCCAGCAGTGACTCGAACAGGGCTGGGGCCAACGTCCTGACTTTC.

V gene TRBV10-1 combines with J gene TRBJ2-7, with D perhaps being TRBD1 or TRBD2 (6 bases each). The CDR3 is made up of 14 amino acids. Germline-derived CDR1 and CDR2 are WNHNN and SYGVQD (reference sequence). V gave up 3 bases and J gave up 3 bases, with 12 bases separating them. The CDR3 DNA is TGCGCCAGCAGTGAAGGCAGGGGAGGCTACGAGCAGTACTTC. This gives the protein CASSEGRGGYEQYF.

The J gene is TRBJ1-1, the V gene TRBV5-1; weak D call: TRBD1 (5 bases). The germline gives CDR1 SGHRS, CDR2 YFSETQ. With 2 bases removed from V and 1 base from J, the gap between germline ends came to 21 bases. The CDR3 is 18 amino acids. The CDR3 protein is CASSFFIFDRRENTEAFF. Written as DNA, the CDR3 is TGCGCCAGCAGCTTTTTTATTTTCGACAGAAGAGAGAACACTGAAGCTTTCTTT.

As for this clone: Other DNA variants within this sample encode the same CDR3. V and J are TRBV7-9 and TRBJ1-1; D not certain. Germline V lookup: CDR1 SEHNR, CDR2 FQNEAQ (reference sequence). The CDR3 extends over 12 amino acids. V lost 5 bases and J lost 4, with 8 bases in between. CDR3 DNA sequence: TGTGCCAGCAGCCCTCGGGGCACTGAAGCTTTCTTT. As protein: CASSPRGTEAFF.

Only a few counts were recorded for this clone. CDR3 sequence: CASSPQIGGAGELFF. The DNA for the CDR3 is TGTGCCAGCAGCCCCCAAATTGGGGGGGCCGGGGAGCTGTTTTTT. The chain couples TRBV2 to TRBJ2-2; 7 bases fit TRBD2. Germline CDR1 reads SNHLY; CDR2 reads FYNNEI. V dropped 6 bases and J dropped 6; count of bases not matched to a gene: 10. The CDR3 sequence is 15 residues long.

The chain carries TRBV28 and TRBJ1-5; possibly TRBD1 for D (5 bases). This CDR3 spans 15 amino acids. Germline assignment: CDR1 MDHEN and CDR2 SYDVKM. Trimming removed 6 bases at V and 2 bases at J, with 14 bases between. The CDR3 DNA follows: TGTGCCAGCAGCTTGGAGGGGAAGGGCAATCAGCCCCAGCATTTT. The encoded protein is CASSLEGKGNQPQHF. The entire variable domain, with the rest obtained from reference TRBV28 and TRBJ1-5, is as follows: DVKVTQSSRYLVKRTGEKVFLECVQDMDHENMFWYRQDPGLGLRLIYFSYDVKMKEKGDIPEGYSVSREKKERFSLILESASTNQTSMYLCASSLEGKGNQPQHFGDGTRLSIL.

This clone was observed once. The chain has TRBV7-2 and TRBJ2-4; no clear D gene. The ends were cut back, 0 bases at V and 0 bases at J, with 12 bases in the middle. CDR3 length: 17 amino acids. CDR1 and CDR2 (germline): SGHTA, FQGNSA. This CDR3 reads CASSLATTLLAKNIQYF. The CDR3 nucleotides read TGTGCCAGCAGCTTAGCGACAACCCTGCTAGCCAAAAACATTCAGTACTTC.

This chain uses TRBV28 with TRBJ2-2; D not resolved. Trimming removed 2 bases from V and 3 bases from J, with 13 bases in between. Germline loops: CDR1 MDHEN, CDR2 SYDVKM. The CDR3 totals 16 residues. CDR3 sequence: CASSLGLGDDTGELFF. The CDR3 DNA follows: TGTGCCAGCAGTTTAGGTTTGGGTGACGACACCGGGGAGCTGTTTTTT.

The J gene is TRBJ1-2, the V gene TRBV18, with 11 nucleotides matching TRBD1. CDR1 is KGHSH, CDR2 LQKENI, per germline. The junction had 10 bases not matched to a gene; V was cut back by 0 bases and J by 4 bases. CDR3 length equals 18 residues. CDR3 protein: CASSPPNRDRGNLYGYTF. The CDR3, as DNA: TGTGCCAGCTCACCACCCAACCGGGACAGGGGGAACCTCTATGGCTACACCTTC.

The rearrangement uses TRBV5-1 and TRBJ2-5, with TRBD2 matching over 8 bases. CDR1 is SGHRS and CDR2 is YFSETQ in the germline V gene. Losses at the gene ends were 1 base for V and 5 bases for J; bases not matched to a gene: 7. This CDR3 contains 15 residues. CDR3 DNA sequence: TGCGCCAGCAGCTTGATCGCGGGAGGTCGGGAGACCCAGTACTTC. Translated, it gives CASSLIAGGRETQYF.

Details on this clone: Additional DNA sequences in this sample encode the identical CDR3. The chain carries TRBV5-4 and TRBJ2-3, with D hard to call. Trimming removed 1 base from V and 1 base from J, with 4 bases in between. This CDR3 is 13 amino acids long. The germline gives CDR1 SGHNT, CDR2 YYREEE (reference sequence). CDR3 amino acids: CASSLRGTDTQYF. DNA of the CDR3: TGTGCCAGCAGCTTGCGGGGCACAGATACGCAGTATTTT.

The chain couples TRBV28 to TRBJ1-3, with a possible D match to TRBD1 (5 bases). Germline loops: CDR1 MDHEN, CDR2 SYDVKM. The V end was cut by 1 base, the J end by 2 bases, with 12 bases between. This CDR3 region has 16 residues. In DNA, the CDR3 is TGTGCCAGCAGTTTATTGGGGGAGCGAACTGGAAACACCATATATTTT. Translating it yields CASSLLGERTGNTIYF.

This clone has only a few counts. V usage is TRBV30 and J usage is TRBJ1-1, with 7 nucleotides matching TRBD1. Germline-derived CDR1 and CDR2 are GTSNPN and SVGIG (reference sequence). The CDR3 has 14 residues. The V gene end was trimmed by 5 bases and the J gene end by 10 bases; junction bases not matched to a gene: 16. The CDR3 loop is CAWSSLDRLEGAFF. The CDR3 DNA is TGTGCCTGGTCTTCCCTGGACAGGCTCGAAGGAGCTTTCTTT.

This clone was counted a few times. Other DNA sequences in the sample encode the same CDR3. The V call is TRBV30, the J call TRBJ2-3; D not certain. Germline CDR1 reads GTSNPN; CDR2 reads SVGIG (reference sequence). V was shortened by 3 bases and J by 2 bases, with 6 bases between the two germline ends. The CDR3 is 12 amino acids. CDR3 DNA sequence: TGTGCCTGGAGCCCTAACACAGATACGCAGTATTTT. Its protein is CAWSPNTDTQYF.

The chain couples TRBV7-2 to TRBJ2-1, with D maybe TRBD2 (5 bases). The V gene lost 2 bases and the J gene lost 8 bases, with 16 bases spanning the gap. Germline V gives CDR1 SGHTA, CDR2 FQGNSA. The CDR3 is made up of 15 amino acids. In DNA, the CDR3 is TGTGCCAGCAGCTTAATGCTAGCCGCGTGGGATGAGCAGTTCTTC. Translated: CASSLMLAAWDEQFF. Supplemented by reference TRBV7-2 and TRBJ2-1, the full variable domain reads GAGVSQSPSNKVTEKGKDVELRCDPISGHTALYWYRQSLGQGLEFLIYFQGNSAPDKSGLPSDRFSAERTGGSVSTLTIQRTQQEDSAVYLCASSLMLAAWDEQFFGPGTRLTVL.

DNA for the CDR3: TGTGCCAGCAGCGTAGGGCTAGCGGGAGTGGTCGGGGAGCTGTTTTTT. As protein: CASSVGLAGVVGELFF. The rearrangement joins TRBV9 to TRBJ2-2; 10 bases agree with TRBD2. V lost 0 bases, J lost 7 bases, and 6 bases stayed unmatched. The CDR3 loop spans 16 amino acids. CDR1 is SGDLS, CDR2 YYNGEE, per germline.